The clone carrying this T cell receptor beta chain has a handful of counts. Its antigen is still unknown. This sample includes further DNA sequences coding for the same CDR3. The data were taken from a study of shared clonotypes between healthy human individuals. Findings and limits, study-wide: Generally, naive subsets came out with larger estimated richness than memory subsets.

The CDR3 is made up of 13 amino acids. Trimming took 3 bases from V and 2 from J, leaving 7 bases between them. Germline CDR1 and CDR2: SEHNR and FQNEAQ (reference sequence). All the donors were Caucasian adults who lived in Nashville, Tennessee. A split of CD4+ cells into CD45RA+ naive and CD45RA-negative memory subsets was performed. The data were produced by immunoSEQ multiplex PCR, yet TCRdb's version contains in-frame clones alone and is incomplete. The sample lists about 2.3 million clones, 85% to 95% occurring once. The chain is built from TRBV7-9 and TRBJ1-1, with D tentatively TRBD1 (5 bases). Source material: naive CD4+ T cells from PBMCs. Subset here: CD45RA+ positively selected. This receptor was taken from a man between 18 and 29 years old in good health. Some clones in this sample may be carry-over from other donors' samples. The CDR3, as DNA: TGTGCCAGCAGCTTTGACAGTAACACTGAAGCTTTCTTT. It is translated as CASSFDSNTEAFF.